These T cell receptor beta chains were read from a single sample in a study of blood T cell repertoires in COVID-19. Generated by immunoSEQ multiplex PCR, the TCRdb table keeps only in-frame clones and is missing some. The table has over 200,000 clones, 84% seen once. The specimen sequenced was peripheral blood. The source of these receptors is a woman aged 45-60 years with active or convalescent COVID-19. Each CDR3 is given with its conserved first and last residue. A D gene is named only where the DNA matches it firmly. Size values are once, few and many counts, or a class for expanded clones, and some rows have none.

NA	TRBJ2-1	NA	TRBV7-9	TGTGCCAGCAACGACGGGTCCCTCTCCTACAATGAGCAGTTCTTC	CASNDGSLSYNEQFF
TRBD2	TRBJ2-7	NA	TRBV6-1	TGTGCCAGCAGTGAGTTAGCGGGGCCCTACGAGCAGTACTTC	CASSELAGPYEQYF
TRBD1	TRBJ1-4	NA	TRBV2	TGTGCCAGCAAGAGACAGGGGGCAACTAATGAAAAACTGTTTTTT	CASKRQGATNEKLFF
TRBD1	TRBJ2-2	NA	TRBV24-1	TGTGCCACGGACAGGTCCGGGGAGCTGTTTTTT	CATDRSGELFF
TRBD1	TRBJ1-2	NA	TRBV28	TGTGCCAGCAGCCCTGGACAGGCACGCTACACCTTC	CASSPGQARYTF
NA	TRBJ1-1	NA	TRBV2	TGTGCCAGCAGGAACACCTTGAACACTGAAGCTTTCTTT	CASRNTLNTEAFF
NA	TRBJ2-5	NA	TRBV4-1	TGCGCCAGCAGCCAAGGAAGAGCGTCTCTAGAGACCCAGTACTTC	CASSQGRASLETQYF
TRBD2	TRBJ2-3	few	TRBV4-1	TGCGCCAGCAGCCAAGTTCTAGCGGGGCCGAGGGATACGCAGTATTTT	CASSQVLAGPRDTQYF
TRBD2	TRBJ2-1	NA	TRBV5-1	TGCGCCAGCAGCTTCGGGGGGAGCTCCTACAATGAGCAGTTCTTC	CASSFGGSSYNEQFF
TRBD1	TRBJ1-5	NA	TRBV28	TGTGCCAGCAGTGCAGGGGGGAAGTGGAATCAGCCCCAGCATTTT	CASSAGGKWNQPQHF